A selection of T cell receptor beta chains follows, all from one sample in a study of blood T cell repertoires in COVID-19. Assay: immunoSEQ multiplex PCR; the TCRdb copy retains only in-frame clones and omits some. Of around 140,000 clones listed, 80% to 85% are singletons. The sample was peripheral blood. Receptor source: a human donor in a cohort sampled during active COVID-19. The CDR3 runs from the conserved cysteine through the conserved F or W. A D gene is named only where the DNA matches it firmly. Where a row states a size, it is once, few, many or the class of an expanded clone; other rows omit it.

V gene	CDR3 length	D gene	J gene	clone size	CDR3 protein	CDR3 DNA
TRBV7-9	13	-	TRBJ1-1	-	CASSLGAGRRAFF	TGTGCCAGCAGCTTGGGTGCGGGACGGAGAGCTTTCTTT
TRBV6-5	15	TRBD1	TRBJ1-2	-	CASKRGQGMPYGYTF	TGTGCCAGCAAACGAGGACAGGGGATGCCCTATGGCTACACCTTC
TRBV6-1	15	-	TRBJ2-1	-	CASSEDPAAYNEQFF	TGTGCCAGCAGTGAAGACCCTGCGGCCTACAATGAGCAGTTCTTC
TRBV18	17	-	TRBJ2-3	-	CASSPPLTGRVTDTQYF	TGTGCCAGCTCACCACCCCTAACAGGGCGGGTCACAGATACGCAGTATTTT
TRBV7-9	14	TRBD1	TRBJ2-7	-	CASSLPGQGAKQYF	TGTGCCAGCAGCTTACCGGGACAGGGGGCAAAGCAGTACTTC
TRBV19	19	TRBD2	TRBJ2-3	-	CASSIVPQGLAGVRDTQYF	TGTGCCAGTAGTATAGTACCCCAAGGACTAGCGGGAGTCCGGGATACGCAGTATTTT
TRBV11-2	17	TRBD1	TRBJ1-2	few	CASSLGDRVVSNYGYTF	TGTGCCAGCAGCTTAGGGGACAGGGTCGTCTCTAACTATGGCTACACCTTC
TRBV28	15	TRBD1	TRBJ1-2	-	CASRTQGARIYGYTF	TGTGCCAGCAGAACACAGGGGGCGCGAATCTATGGCTACACCTTC
TRBV24-1	16	-	TRBJ1-4	-	CATSDSYGTNNEKLFF	TGTGCCACCAGTGATTCCTACGGGACAAATAATGAAAAACTGTTTTTT
TRBV5-1	16	-	TRBJ1-4	-	CASSYQQGVLDEKLFF	TGCGCCAGCAGCTATCAACAGGGAGTTTTGGACGAAAAACTGTTTTTT
TRBV7-8	16	TRBD1	TRBJ2-7	-	CASSAGQGLGSYEQYF	TGTGCCAGCAGCGCCGGACAGGGGTTGGGCTCCTACGAGCAGTACTTC